Each of the 31 T cell receptor beta chains below was sequenced from the same sample in a study of T cell repertoires in cytomegalovirus infection (dated by TCRdb to about 2019). For these receptors, no antigen is known. The sequencer listed for this sample is Illumina HiSeq 1500. TCRdb reanalyzed the raw reads on its own, using fastp at Q25 for trimming and MiXCR for clone calling, and kept in-frame beta chains. A single entry per CDR3 protein holds the most common genes and DNA from its merged rows. The sample yields about half a million distinct CDR3 sequences; about 33% were counted once. Roughly 15% of the sample is in the top ten clones. The treatment or condition label of this sample denotes: in vitro stimulation with specific CMV peptide epitopes to enrich CMV-specific T cells. The starting material was cultured PBMCs, obtained from culture after CMV antigen stimulation. All receptors derive from a human donor in good health (CMV status not recorded). Some clones in this sample may be carry-over from other donors' samples.

This clonotype has more than one count but fewer than ten. V is TRBV20-1 and J is TRBJ2-3; 9 nucleotides align to TRBD2. V trimming: 6 bases; J trimming: 2 bases; junction bases outside the gene matches: 9. The CDR3 length is 15 residues. Germline CDR1 is DFQATT and CDR2 is SNEGSKA (reference sequence). The DNA of the CDR3 is TGCAGTGCAAATTCCGGGACTAGCTACACAGATACGCAGTATTTT. Its translation: CSANSGTSYTDTQYF.

This clonotype was observed at least ten times. The rearrangement joins TRBV6-1 to TRBJ2-1, with D unresolved. CDR1 and CDR2 from the germline V gene are MNHNS and SASEGT. V was pared by 5 bases and J by 8 bases, with 16 bases between. This CDR3 is built from 14 residues. Here the CDR3 DNA reads TGTGCCAGCAGTATGGCACGCCACGTCCATGAGCAGTTCTTC. Amino acid sequence: CASSMARHVHEQFF.

The chain has TRBV12-5 and TRBJ1-3; no definite D call. Trimming removed 1 base from V and 0 bases from J, with 7 bases in between. CDR1 LGHNT and CDR2 FRNRAP come from the germline V gene. The CDR3 loop spans 15 amino acids. The CDR3 loop reads CASGLDGFSGNTIYF. The CDR3 nucleotides read TGTGCTAGTGGTTTGGATGGGTTCTCTGGAAACACCATATATTTT.

The V gene is TRBV9, the J gene TRBJ1-5; D is unclear. This CDR3 contains 17 residues. V lost 0 bases and J lost 2, with 15 bases in between. Per the germline V gene, CDR1 is SGDLS and CDR2 is YYNGEE. The CDR3 DNA reads as TGTGCCAGCAGCGTAGCGGGCCTCCGCGGGGGCAATCAGCCCCAGCATTTT. Translated: CASSVAGLRGGNQPQHF.

This clonotype was seen more than once but under ten times. The V and J genes are TRBV29-1 and TRBJ1-1; 12 nucleotides align to TRBD1. Germline V gene data show CDR1 as SQVTM and CDR2 as ANQGSEA. The CDR3 is 12 amino acids. After removal of 6 bases from V and 6 bases from J, the junction contained 2 bases not matched to a gene. CDR3 coding DNA: TGCAGCGTGGGACAGGGGGCAGCTGAAGCTTTCTTT. This encodes CSVGQGAAEAFF.

V usage is TRBV12-3 or TRBV12-4 and J usage is TRBJ2-7; 8 nucleotides line up with TRBD2. J was trimmed by 2 bases and V by 4 bases; bases with no gene match: 1. The CDR3 is 13 residues long. The CDR3 region is CASSSGLAYEQYV. CDR3 sequence (DNA): TGTGCCAGCAGTTCGGGACTAGCCTACGAGCAGTACGTC.

The chain couples TRBV6-2 or TRBV6-3 to TRBJ2-1; D may be TRBD1 (8 bases). The V end lost 5 bases, the J end lost 4 bases, and 15 bases lay between the germline ends. CDR3 size: 15 residues. Germline V lookup: CDR1 MNHEY, CDR2 SVGEGT. The CDR3: CASSPTGGVYNEQFF. In DNA form, the CDR3 reads TGTGCCAGCAGTCCTACAGGGGGGGTGTACAATGAGCAGTTCTTC.

This clonotype showed up just once. This chain connects TRBV19 to TRBJ2-1, with D possibly being TRBD2 (6 bases). The CDR3 length is 14 residues. The V end lost 3 bases, the J end lost 8 bases, and 14 bases lay between the germline ends. The germline V gene has CDR1 LNHDA and CDR2 SQIVND (reference sequence). The CDR3 loop reads CASSIGAGTDEQFF. DNA of the CDR3: TGTGCCAGTAGTATTGGGGCGGGGACGGATGAGCAGTTCTTC.

This chain connects TRBV19 to TRBJ2-3, with 7 bases that match TRBD2. Trimming at V came to 5 bases and at J to 10 bases, leaving 9 bases not matched to a gene. The CDR3 loop spans 13 amino acids. Germline values: CDR1 LNHDA, CDR2 SQIVND (reference sequence). This CDR3 is CASSGARGEAQYF. In nucleotides, the CDR3 is TGTGCCAGTAGTGGGGCTCGGGGGGAAGCGCAGTATTTT.

This clonotype was observed many times. The CDR3: CASSAQGEKLFF. CDR3 in DNA: TGTGCCAGCAGCGCGCAGGGCGAGAAACTGTTTTTT. The chain is built from TRBV7-2 and TRBJ1-4; D is possibly TRBD1 (5 bases). The V end was cut by 5 bases, the J end by 11 bases, with 12 bases between. This CDR3 region has 12 residues. From germline, CDR1 is SGHTA and CDR2 FQGNSA.

There are a few counts of this clonotype. The rearrangement uses TRBV7-2 and TRBJ2-3, with 14 bases aligning to TRBD2. Trimming removed 5 bases from V and 2 bases from J; junction bases left unmatched: 12. The CDR3 length is 19 residues. Germline CDR1 and CDR2: SGHTA and FQGNSA. The CDR3 protein is CASSKTGTSGSTSTDTQYF. The CDR3 nucleotides are TGTGCCAGCAGCAAAACAGGGACTAGCGGGAGCACCTCCACAGATACGCAGTATTTT.

The chain uses TRBV6-4 and TRBJ2-1; possibly TRBD2 for D (5 bases). Per germline, CDR1 MRHNA and CDR2 SNTAGT. Trimming removed 3 bases at V and 9 bases at J, with 9 bases between. This CDR3 is 12 amino acids long. In DNA form, the CDR3 reads TGTGCCAGCAGTGAAGTGGCGGGTGAGCAGTTCTTC. This translates into CASSEVAGEQFF.

This clonotype turned up a few times. The CDR3 sequence: CAISGRDRTEQFF. The CDR3 DNA reads TGTGCCATCAGTGGCCGGGACAGAACTGAGCAGTTCTTC. This sequence joins TRBV10-3 and TRBJ2-1, with 7 bases fitting TRBD1. Germline V gives CDR1 ENHRY, CDR2 SYGVKD. The CDR3 has 13 residues. The junction had 6 bases not matched to a gene; V was cut back by 4 bases and J by 9 bases.

The chain recombines TRBV12-3 or TRBV12-4 with TRBJ2-5; D might be TRBD1 or TRBD2, each matching 5 bases. This CDR3 region has 13 residues. V was trimmed by 5 bases and J by 7 bases, leaving 14 bases between them. The CDR3 loop reads CASSRDRLGTQYF. CDR3 nucleotides: TGTGCCAGCAGTCGGGACCGGCTTGGGACCCAGTACTTC.

The V gene is TRBV29-1, the J gene TRBJ2-2; D perhaps matches TRBD2 (5 bases). CDR1 and CDR2 from the germline V gene are SQVTM and ANQGSEA. CDR3 length: 12 amino acids. Trimming left V 3 bases short and J 7 bases short, with 9 bases between. The CDR3 is CSVDAGDGELFF. DNA for the CDR3: TGCAGCGTTGACGCGGGTGACGGGGAGCTGTTTTTT.

The rearrangement joins TRBV5-4 to TRBJ2-2; TRBD1 aligns across 10 bases. Germline V gene data show CDR1 as SGHNT and CDR2 as YYREEE (reference sequence). J lost 4 bases, V lost 3 bases, and 6 bases had no gene match. This CDR3 contains 16 residues. CDR3 residues: CASSSGDRGFTGELFF. Written as DNA, the CDR3 is TGTGCCAGCAGCTCGGGGGACAGGGGCTTCACCGGGGAGCTGTTTTTT.

This clonotype was observed a handful of times. The V gene is TRBV11-2, the J gene TRBJ2-7, with 7 bases lining up with TRBD2. Trimming took 5 bases from V and 3 from J; bases not matched to a gene: 7. CDR1 SGHAT and CDR2 FQNNGV come from the germline V gene. The CDR3 totals 14 residues. The CDR3: CASSRTRDYYEQYV. CDR3 DNA: TGTGCCAGCAGCCGAACACGGGACTACTACGAGCAGTACGTC.

The chain uses TRBV19 and TRBJ2-1; D call uncertain. Germline CDR1 reads LNHDA; CDR2 reads SQIVND (reference sequence). The CDR3 extends over 15 amino acids. Between the trimmed V and J ends, which lost 3 bases and 8 bases, there was a span of 17 bases. The CDR3 DNA reads TGTGCCAGTAGTATGGAAGGCCTCCCCCTGTATGAGCAGTTCTTC. The encoded protein is CASSMEGLPLYEQFF.

This clonotype was detected ten times or more. The chain carries TRBV7-9 and TRBJ2-5; D perhaps matches TRBD2 (7 bases). V lost 9 bases and J 5 bases, leaving 31 bases between the germline ends. This CDR3 region has 18 residues. Germline CDR1 reads SEHNR; CDR2 reads FQNEAQ (reference sequence). CDR3 residues: CARLPFNQLRRGGETQYF. In DNA form, the CDR3 reads TGTGCCAGACTCCCTTTCAACCAGCTTAGAAGGGGGGGCGAGACCCAGTACTTC.

A few counts support this clonotype. The chain links TRBV7-2 to TRBJ2-7; tentative D call: TRBD1 (6 bases). CDR3 length equals 14 residues. Trimming took off 0 bases at V and 7 bases at J, with 13 bases between the two ends. Germline assignment: CDR1 SGHTA and CDR2 FQGNSA. In DNA, the CDR3 is TGTGCCAGCAGCTTAGCACCAGGGGCGAGGGAGCAGTACTTC. It translates to CASSLAPGAREQYF.

This chain uses TRBV19 with TRBJ2-2; unclear D gene. Looked up from germline, CDR1 is LNHDA and CDR2 is SQIVND (reference sequence). Trimming pared 8 bases from V and 5 bases from J, leaving 9 bases between. This CDR3 contains 12 residues. The CDR3 sequence: CASGFGTGELFF. For the CDR3, the DNA is TGTGCCAGTGGGTTTGGGACCGGGGAGCTGTTTTTT.

The chain uses TRBV20-1 and TRBJ2-4; D remains ambiguous. CDR1 and CDR2 (germline): DFQATT, SNEGSKA (reference sequence). This CDR3 is 11 amino acids long. Trimming stripped 4 bases from V and 1 base from J, with 2 bases between. This CDR3 reads CSAKAKNIQYF. For the CDR3, the DNA is TGCAGTGCTAAGGCCAAAAACATTCAGTACTTC.

This chain uses TRBV18 with TRBJ1-5, with a weak D call TRBD1 (6 bases). Per germline, CDR1 KGHSH and CDR2 LQKENI. Trimming left V 3 bases short and J 7 bases short, with 16 bases between. There are 15 residues in the CDR3. The CDR3 protein is CASSPPEGGGQPQHF. The DNA for the CDR3 is TGTGCCAGCTCACCGCCTGAGGGGGGGGGACAGCCCCAGCATTTT. Full variable domain (rest looked up from reference TRBV18 and TRBJ1-5): NAGVMQNPRHLVRRRGQEARLRCSPMKGHSHVYWYRQLPEEGLKFMVYLQKENIIDESGMPKERFSAEFPKEGPSILRIQQVVRGDSAAYFCASSPPEGGGQPQHFGDGTRLSIL.

The chain links TRBV7-8 to TRBJ2-3, with 11 positions matching TRBD2. The J segment lost 0 bases and the V segment lost 1 base, leaving 3 bases of the junction unmatched. Germline-derived CDR1 and CDR2 are SGHVS and FQNEAQ. The CDR3 loop spans 17 amino acids. The CDR3 is CASSLGLAGHSTDTQYF. Written as DNA, the CDR3 is TGTGCCAGCAGCTTAGGACTAGCGGGACATAGCACAGATACGCAGTATTTT.

This clonotype was counted once. The rearrangement uses TRBV18 and TRBJ2-1; D is uncertain. The CDR3 totals 14 residues. Trimming took off 2 bases at V and 5 bases at J, with 10 bases between the two ends. The germline gives CDR1 KGHSH, CDR2 LQKENI. The CDR3 nucleotides are TGTGCCAGCTCACCATTGGATACTGACAATGAGCAGTTCTTC. This translates into CASSPLDTDNEQFF.

The gene calls are TRBV20-1 and TRBJ2-1, with TRBD2 matching 10 bases. Trimming cost V 7 bases and J 7 bases; bases outside gene matches: 7. The germline gives CDR1 DFQATT, CDR2 SNEGSKA (reference sequence). The length of the CDR3 is 13 residues. The CDR3 coding sequence is TGCAGTGGAGAGCGGGAGGGCCTTAATGAGCAGTTCTTC. Residues: CSGEREGLNEQFF.

There are many counts of this clonotype. The chain carries TRBV7-2 and TRBJ2-3, with 9 nucleotides matching TRBD1. CDR3 length equals 16 residues. Germline CDR1 is SGHTA and CDR2 is FQGNSA. Trimming took 5 bases from V and 0 from J; bases not matched to a gene: 6. The CDR3 nucleotides read TGTGCCAGCAGCACGTGGACAGGGGCCAGCACAGATACGCAGTATTTT. Amino acid sequence: CASSTWTGASTDTQYF.

In its sample, this clonotype was seen a few times. The rearrangement uses TRBV7-8 and TRBJ2-7; no definite D call. The CDR3 consists of 17 residues. Trimming stripped 4 bases from V and 3 bases from J, with 22 bases between. Germline loops: CDR1 SGHVS, CDR2 FQNEAQ. This CDR3 reads CASSSSRAPLVFYEQYF. The CDR3 DNA sequence: TGTGCCAGCAGCTCCTCCCGGGCCCCCCTGGTTTTCTACGAGCAGTACTTC.

This clonotype was counted only a few times. V and J are TRBV18 and TRBJ1-3, with TRBD1 matching 8 bases. Trimming removed 0 bases from V and 3 bases from J; junction bases left unmatched: 13. The CDR3 is made up of 19 amino acids. In germline, CDR1 is KGHSH, CDR2 LQKENI. CDR3 nucleotide sequence: TGTGCCAGCTCACCACCGGGGACAGGACCTCGACCCTTTGGAAACACCATATATTTT. This codes for CASSPPGTGPRPFGNTIYF. Based on the CDR3 plus reference TRBV18 and TRBJ1-3, the full variable domain is NAGVMQNPRHLVRRRGQEARLRCSPMKGHSHVYWYRQLPEEGLKFMVYLQKENIIDESGMPKERFSAEFPKEGPSILRIQQVVRGDSAAYFCASSPPGTGPRPFGNTIYFGEGSWLTVV.

This clonotype was counted only a few times. The V gene is TRBV7-2, the J gene TRBJ1-4; 9 bases are a match to TRBD1. Per the germline V gene, CDR1 is SGHTA and CDR2 is FQGNSA. The junction had 6 bases not matched to a gene; V was cut back by 4 bases and J by 6 bases. CDR3 length equals 15 residues. The CDR3: CASSSQGAYYEKLFF. CDR3 in DNA: TGTGCCAGCAGCTCACAGGGGGCGTATTATGAAAAACTGTTTTTT.

The genes are TRBV7-2 and TRBJ2-7; D is possibly TRBD1 or TRBD2 (5 bases each). V was pared by 6 bases and J by 2 bases, with 11 bases between. This CDR3 comprises 13 residues. Germline V gives CDR1 SGHTA, CDR2 FQGNSA. The CDR3, as DNA: TGTGCCAGCAGACAGGCGGGCCCCTACGAGCAGTACTTC. It codes for CASRQAGPYEQYF.